A selection of T cell receptor beta chains follows, all from one sample in a study of blood T cells in healthy people across ages. TCRdb processed the 5' RACE reads anew with MiXCR; each CDR3 protein has one entry. Of over 700,000 distinct CDR3 sequences in the sample, about 53% were seen once. Specimen: blood. These receptor sequences come from an elderly man in good health. The conserved cysteine and the conserved F or W are not part of the CDR3 here.

J	V	CDR3
TRBJ2-1	TRBV5-5	ASSHGLAGVYNEQF
TRBJ2-1	TRBV7-2	ASTLAREQF
TRBJ2-7	TRBV5-6	ASSAVLAGSYEQY
TRBJ2-1	TRBV5-6	ASSLGDRDNEQF
TRBJ2-6	TRBV6-5	ASSYSQTGANVLT
TRBJ1-2	TRBV20-1	SAMPGGSYGYT
TRBJ1-5	TRBV25-1	ASSEWLGQPQH
TRBJ1-4	TRBV12-3/TRBV12-4	ASGRAVNEKLF
TRBJ1-2	TRBV6-6	ASSYSDGYT
TRBJ2-5	TRBV2	ASSEPGSLVQY
TRBJ2-3	TRBV27	AIGGEGPIDTQY
TRBJ1-2	TRBV21-1	ASPMGETNYGYT
TRBJ2-4	TRBV7-9	ASSSTSGVGIQY
TRBJ2-3	TRBV12-3/TRBV12-4	ASSFWTSGEHRYAY
TRBJ2-7	TRBV6-1	ASYHGAYEQY
TRBJ1-2	TRBV27	ASSFLGQSVSYT
TRBJ1-6	TRBV15	ATSSRHNNSPLH
TRBJ2-1	TRBV5-1	ASSLAVSGSSYNEQF
TRBJ1-2	TRBV27	ASSSVNNYGYT
TRBJ2-3	TRBV12-3/TRBV12-4	ASSRGEIGTDTQY
TRBJ2-4	TRBV2	ASSVGGSLAKNIQY
TRBJ2-4	TRBV19	ATATTGVGDIQY
TRBJ2-5	TRBV29-1	SVSIGETQY
TRBJ2-7	TRBV20-1	SASPGLARYEQY
.	TRBV3-1	ASSRGQGVRDEQY
TRBJ1-6	TRBV20-1	SAKDPESSYNSPLH
TRBJ2-5	TRBV9	ASSVGGLAGMETQF
TRBJ2-6	TRBV11-2	ASSLYGGAGANVLT
TRBJ2-5	TRBV7-9	ASSRRLDKETQY
TRBJ2-3	TRBV5-1	ASSLEGREDRYAY
TRBJ2-7	TRBV4-2	ASSQETGEGYEQY
TRBJ2-1	TRBV12-3/TRBV12-4	ASRPHVLAGEEQF
TRBJ2-2	TRBV7-2	ASSLGARGNTGELF
TRBJ2-7	TRBV7-9	ASNPPTNEQY
TRBJ2-1	TRBV7-9	ASNSVVVSGDNEQF
TRBJ2-3	TRBV12-3/TRBV12-4	ASSSTGTSDAY
TRBJ2-5	TRBV5-1	ASSARQGEETQY
TRBJ2-4	TRBV11-1	ASSPGQGGAKNIQY
TRBJ2-1	TRBV12-3/TRBV12-4	ASSFGTSGRYNEQF
TRBJ2-3	TRBV20-1	SARIPGGPSTDTQY
TRBJ1-1	TRBV5-1	ASSLVGSQNTEAF